This TCR beta chain was found in a study of T cell responses to AZD1222 COVID-19 vaccine (dated by TCRdb to the early 2020s). Background on the whole study: TCR sequencing covered some 240 trial participants: around 210 given two doses of AZD1222 and 26 given two doses of MenACWY control vaccine. Trial participants were enrolled into age subgroups of 18-55, 56-69 and 70-plus years, which contained around 150, 29 and 61 TCR-sequenced participants, respectively.

This clone was seen only once. Its cognate antigen has yet to be identified. No qualities accompany the bases; no much larger clone lies one base away. The CDR3 runs 12 amino acids, cysteine and phenylalanine included. The kept DNA is CDR3 alone, 36 bases in frame from the first base. V is reduced by 8 bases and J by 4 bases, leaving a spacing of 14 bases between them. CDR1 and CDR2 (GTSNPN, SVGIG) derive from the germline V gene (reference sequence). The CDR3 regions of human TCRbeta chains were subjected to immunosequencing. As for the original processing: Repertoire TCRs were matched against a reference library of SARS-CoV-2-specific TCRs generated with the MIRA antigen-specificity platform. Breadth was defined as the fraction of unique TCRs that were SARS-CoV-2-associated. Depth was defined as the fraction of total T cells that were SARS-CoV-2-associated. Using the MIRA data, each spike-specific TCR was assigned both to the spike region to which the TCR was reactive and to a CD4 or CD8 class. Log10-transformed breadth and depth values were compared by one-way ANOVA with Sidak's multiple comparisons tests. The table was pulled from immuneACCESS by TCRdb, which kept in-frame rearrangements only. Such tables lose some clones; where checked, under half of the loss comes from unresolved V genes, and the rest has no known cause. Clone size and the V and J calls come from that table; the DNA yielded D and trimming. This sample has about 42,000 clones in its table, and over 80% of those were observed once. Of the sample, 18% is held by the ten largest clones.

Points the paper makes about the study in general: The vaccine-associated CD4 TCRs covered the entire spike protein, and the dominant responses fell in regions 160-218 and 743-854. Participants were mostly white British, with more females than males. The authors suggested clonal diversity may have been underestimated. Reportedly, almost half of the unique spike-specific TCRs recognized epitopes lying outside the regions that are mutated in the B.1.351 and B.1.1.7 variants. The 56-69-year group was small, and its depth increase did not reach significance, likely because of low power. Because no day 14 peak-response samples were available, the repertoires could be characterized only after the peak T cell response. Conclusions about previously exposed vaccinees are limited, since just a handful of AZD1222 recipients were seropositive for SARS-CoV-2 at baseline. Spike-specific TCR breadth and depth rose significantly after two AZD1222 doses compared with day 0 and with MenACWY recipients.

The meaning of the sample's time point label: about 28 days (+/-7) after the second vaccine dose. AZD1222 recipients whose second dose came at about 4 weeks and those whose second dose came at about 12 weeks were combined into one group, since spike-specific TCR depth and breadth did not differ between the two schedules. Vaccinee samples came from UK trials COV001 and COV002, including a single-blind randomized controlled phase 2/3 trial of AZD1222 (ChAdOx1 nCoV-19) in healthy adults. For TCRbeta chain sequencing, PBMC samples were collected from trial participants at day 0 and at day 28 after the second dose.

Sequenced material: peripheral blood, taken 28 days after the second AZD1222 dose. The source of this sequence is an adult who received the AZD1222 COVID-19 vaccine. The chain employs TRBV30 and TRBJ1-1, with the identity of the D gene unclear. The DNA sequence reads TGTGCCGCCCGGGGTGCCAGCACTGAAGCTTTCTTT. This codes for CAARGASTEAFF. This CDR3, with the reference TRBV30 and TRBJ1-1 proteins standing in past its ends, gives the full variable domain SQTIHQWPATLVQPVGSPLSLECTVEGTSNPNLYWYRQAAGRGLQLLFYSVGIGQISSEVPQNLSASRPQDRQFILSSKKLLLSDSGFYLCAARGASTEAFFGQGTRLTVV.